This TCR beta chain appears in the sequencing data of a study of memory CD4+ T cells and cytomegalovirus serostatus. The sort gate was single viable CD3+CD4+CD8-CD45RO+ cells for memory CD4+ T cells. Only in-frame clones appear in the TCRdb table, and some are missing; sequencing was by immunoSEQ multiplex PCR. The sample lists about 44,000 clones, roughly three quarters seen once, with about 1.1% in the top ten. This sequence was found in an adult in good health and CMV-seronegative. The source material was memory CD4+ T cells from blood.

CDR3 protein: CASSLALGMNYGYTF. In DNA form, the CDR3 reads TGCGCCAGCAGCTTGGCGCTAGGGATGAACTATGGCTACACCTTC. V usage is TRBV5-1 and J usage is TRBJ1-2, with D unclear. The CDR3 sequence is 15 residues long. V was cut by 0 bases and J by 2 bases, with 11 bases left in between. Germline-derived CDR1 and CDR2 are SGHRS and YFSETQ.